The rows below give T cell receptor beta chains drawn from one sample of a study of CD8 T cells in ankylosing spondylitis. TCRdb fed the 5' RACE reads into MiXCR, producing one record per CDR3 protein. The sample holds around 150,000 distinct CDR3 sequences, about 42% seen once. The sample comprised synovial fluid, either unsorted or a sorted T cell fraction (not recorded which). The receptors were gathered from a male donor with ankylosing spondylitis. CDR3s include the opening cysteine and the closing phenylalanine or tryptophan. A D gene is named only where the DNA matches it firmly. Size is stated for part of the rows, as once, few or many counts, or as a class when the clone is expanded.

CDR3nt: TGCAGTGCTAGAGGCGGACTGGGCTACGAGCAGTACTTC
CDR3aa: CSARGGLGYEQYF
abundance: -
j_gene: TRBJ2-7
d_gene: -
v_gene: TRBV20-1

CDR3nt: TGCGCCAGCAGCCAAGATCCCACAGGGGAGAGGGAGCAGTACTTC
CDR3aa: CASSQDPTGEREQYF
abundance: -
j_gene: TRBJ2-7
d_gene: TRBD1
v_gene: TRBV4-3

CDR3nt: TGTGCCAGCAGTCCTCTTGATAGCACAGATACGCAGTATTTT
CDR3aa: CASSPLDSTDTQYF
abundance: -
j_gene: TRBJ2-3
d_gene: -
v_gene: TRBV28

CDR3nt: TGCAGCGTTGAAGCGGTCCGGACACATAACTATGGCTACACCTTC
CDR3aa: CSVEAVRTHNYGYTF
abundance: few
j_gene: TRBJ1-2
d_gene: -
v_gene: TRBV29-1

CDR3nt: TGTGCCAGCAGTGAGTTTTGGCGGATGAACACTGAAGCTTTCTTT
CDR3aa: CASSEFWRMNTEAFF
abundance: few
j_gene: TRBJ1-1
d_gene: -
v_gene: TRBV2

CDR3nt: TGCGCCAGCAGCCAACGGGGGGTAGAGAGCGAGCAGTACTTC
CDR3aa: CASSQRGVESEQYF
abundance: -
j_gene: TRBJ2-7
d_gene: TRBD2
v_gene: TRBV4-1

CDR3nt: TGTGCCAGCAGCTTAGGAGTTACAGGGAACACTGAAGCTTTCTTT
CDR3aa: CASSLGVTGNTEAFF
abundance: -
j_gene: TRBJ1-1
d_gene: -
v_gene: TRBV7-9

CDR3nt: TGCGCCAGCAGCCAAGACCCTAGCGGGAGTGAGACCCAGTACTTC
CDR3aa: CASSQDPSGSETQYF
abundance: -
j_gene: TRBJ2-5
d_gene: TRBD2
v_gene: TRBV4-1

CDR3nt: TGTGCCAGCAGTGACCCTGGACAGGGGTGGCCAAGAGAGACCCAGTACTTC
CDR3aa: CASSDPGQGWPRETQYF
abundance: -
j_gene: TRBJ2-5
d_gene: TRBD1
v_gene: TRBV25-1

CDR3nt: TGTGCCAGCAGCTTGGACGCCTACCCAGGAGCTTTCTTT
CDR3aa: CASSLDAYPGAFF
abundance: -
j_gene: TRBJ1-1
d_gene: -
v_gene: TRBV7-9

CDR3nt: TGTGCCAGCAGTACTCATGGCTACACCTTC
CDR3aa: CASSTHGYTF
abundance: -
j_gene: TRBJ1-2
d_gene: -
v_gene: TRBV6-1

CDR3nt: TGTGCCAGCAGTTTGGGGCAGGGGAACACTGAAGCTTTCTTT
CDR3aa: CASSLGQGNTEAFF
abundance: few
j_gene: TRBJ1-1
d_gene: -
v_gene: TRBV6-5

CDR3nt: TGCAGTGCTACCACCCCGGACAGGGAACACTCTGGGGCCAACGTCCTGACTTTC
CDR3aa: CSATTPDREHSGANVLTF
abundance: once
j_gene: TRBJ2-6
d_gene: TRBD1
v_gene: TRBV20-1

CDR3nt: TGTGCCACCAAACAATCCCGACTAGCGGGAGGGGATGAGCAGTTCTTC
CDR3aa: CATKQSRLAGGDEQFF
abundance: large
j_gene: TRBJ2-1
d_gene: TRBD2
v_gene: TRBV7-9

CDR3nt: TGCAGCGTTCTATTCGATACGCAGTATTTT
CDR3aa: CSVLFDTQYF
abundance: -
j_gene: TRBJ2-3
d_gene: -
v_gene: TRBV29-1

CDR3nt: TGTGCCAGCAGTTTTCGGGCGTCCTACGAGCAGTACTTC
CDR3aa: CASSFRASYEQYF
abundance: few
j_gene: TRBJ2-7
d_gene: -
v_gene: TRBV12-3/TRBV12-4

CDR3nt: TGCAGTGCTAGAGCCGGGACGTTGAACACTGAAGCTTTCTTT
CDR3aa: CSARAGTLNTEAFF
abundance: -
j_gene: TRBJ1-1
d_gene: -
v_gene: TRBV20-1

CDR3nt: TGCGCCAGCAGCTTGGTGCAGGGCGAAAGAGAGACCCAGTACTTC
CDR3aa: CASSLVQGERETQYF
abundance: -
j_gene: TRBJ2-5
d_gene: -
v_gene: TRBV5-1

CDR3nt: TGTGCCAGCAGCCAAGAAATAGGCCGAACAGGGGAGACCCAGTACTTC
CDR3aa: CASSQEIGRTGETQYF
abundance: few
j_gene: TRBJ2-5
d_gene: -
v_gene: TRBV3-1

CDR3nt: TGTGCCAGCAGTTACCTTGCCGCCACCTACGAGCAGTACTTC
CDR3aa: CASSYLAATYEQYF
abundance: -
j_gene: TRBJ2-7
d_gene: -
v_gene: TRBV6-2/TRBV6-3

CDR3nt: TGTGCCAGCACCTTAGGGACTAGCGGGGGGACAGATACGCAGTATTTT
CDR3aa: CASTLGTSGGTDTQYF
abundance: -
j_gene: TRBJ2-3
d_gene: TRBD2
v_gene: TRBV12-3/TRBV12-4

CDR3nt: TGCAGCGGGCTCGGAATCCCAGATACGCAGTATTTT
CDR3aa: CSGLGIPDTQYF
abundance: -
j_gene: TRBJ2-3
d_gene: -
v_gene: TRBV29-1

CDR3nt: TGCGCCAGCAGCTTGTCGAGCGGGGGGTTTGCCTACACAGATACGCAGTATTTT
CDR3aa: CASSLSSGGFAYTDTQYF
abundance: few
j_gene: TRBJ2-3
d_gene: TRBD2
v_gene: TRBV5-1

CDR3nt: TGTGCCAGCAGTTTAGCCACTTGGACAGATCATGAAAAACTGTTTTTT
CDR3aa: CASSLATWTDHEKLFF
abundance: many
j_gene: TRBJ1-4
d_gene: -
v_gene: TRBV12-3/TRBV12-4

CDR3nt: TGCGCCAGCAGCCAAGCATGGGAGGAAAAACTGTTTTTT
CDR3aa: CASSQAWEEKLFF
abundance: medium-sized
j_gene: TRBJ1-4
d_gene: -
v_gene: TRBV4-1

CDR3nt: TGTGCCTGGAGGGGGGGCTCCTACGAGCAGTACTTC
CDR3aa: CAWRGGSYEQYF
abundance: many
j_gene: TRBJ2-7
d_gene: -
v_gene: TRBV30

CDR3nt: TGTGCCAGCACGGGAAGCGGGACCAGAAGCACAGATACGCAGTATTTT
CDR3aa: CASTGSGTRSTDTQYF
abundance: -
j_gene: TRBJ2-3
d_gene: TRBD2
v_gene: TRBV28

CDR3nt: TGTGCCACCGGGACAGGGTTCTACAATGAGCAGTTCTTC
CDR3aa: CATGTGFYNEQFF
abundance: few
j_gene: TRBJ2-1
d_gene: TRBD1
v_gene: TRBV24-1

CDR3nt: TGCGCCAGCAGCCAAGAGAAGGGAGTGTATGGCTACACCTTC
CDR3aa: CASSQEKGVYGYTF
abundance: -
j_gene: TRBJ1-2
d_gene: -
v_gene: TRBV4-1

CDR3nt: TGTGCCAGCAGCCGAATGTTGCGGAGCACAGCTAACTATGGCTACACCTTC
CDR3aa: CASSRMLRSTANYGYTF
abundance: -
j_gene: TRBJ1-2
d_gene: -
v_gene: TRBV11-2

CDR3nt: TGTGCCAGCAGCTTCTGGGATTCGGGGGTGAACACTGAAGCTTTCTTT
CDR3aa: CASSFWDSGVNTEAFF
abundance: -
j_gene: TRBJ1-1
d_gene: -
v_gene: TRBV7-9

CDR3nt: TGTGCCAGCAGCCCCCGGGGGGGACCGAACACCGGGGAGCTGTTTTTT
CDR3aa: CASSPRGGPNTGELFF
abundance: once
j_gene: TRBJ2-2
d_gene: TRBD2
v_gene: TRBV7-2

CDR3nt: TGCGCCAGCAGCTACCTACTAGCGGGGGGACTGAACACCGGGGAGCTGTTTTTT
CDR3aa: CASSYLLAGGLNTGELFF
abundance: -
j_gene: TRBJ2-2
d_gene: TRBD2
v_gene: TRBV5-1

CDR3nt: TGTGCCAGCAGCTTGGGGACAGGTTGGGGGCATCAGCCCCAGCATTTT
CDR3aa: CASSLGTGWGHQPQHF
abundance: -
j_gene: TRBJ1-5
d_gene: TRBD1
v_gene: TRBV5-5

CDR3nt: TGTGCCAGCAGCCCACAGGACAGGGGGTTACCAGCGTTTGACGAGCAGTACTTC
CDR3aa: CASSPQDRGLPAFDEQYF
abundance: -
j_gene: TRBJ2-7
d_gene: TRBD1
v_gene: TRBV14

CDR3nt: TGCAGTGCTAGAGATGGACATAGCAATCAGCCCCAGCATTTT
CDR3aa: CSARDGHSNQPQHF
abundance: few
j_gene: TRBJ1-5
d_gene: -
v_gene: TRBV20-1

CDR3nt: TGTGCCAGCACCGAAGGGGTTACGGATACGCAGTATTTT
CDR3aa: CASTEGVTDTQYF
abundance: few
j_gene: TRBJ2-3
d_gene: -
v_gene: TRBV12-3/TRBV12-4

CDR3nt: TGCGCCAGCAGCTGGAATCCAATAGGGGGCAGTCGGAATGAGCAGTTCTTC
CDR3aa: CASSWNPIGGSRNEQFF
abundance: -
j_gene: TRBJ2-1
d_gene: TRBD1
v_gene: TRBV5-1

CDR3nt: TGTGCCAGCAGTTTAATCCCCTTAGGTGGCGAGGATCAGCCCCAGCATTTT
CDR3aa: CASSLIPLGGEDQPQHF
abundance: few
j_gene: TRBJ1-5
d_gene: -
v_gene: TRBV27

CDR3nt: TGTGCCAGCAGTTCCCCCGATGAAAAACTGTTTTTT
CDR3aa: CASSSPDEKLFF
abundance: few
j_gene: TRBJ1-4
d_gene: -
v_gene: TRBV12-3/TRBV12-4

CDR3nt: TGTGCCAGCAGCTTCCCAGGACCTAACTATGGCTACACCTTC
CDR3aa: CASSFPGPNYGYTF
abundance: -
j_gene: TRBJ1-2
d_gene: -
v_gene: TRBV13

CDR3nt: TGCGCCAGCAGCCGCCGGGACTTGTACACAGATACGCAGTATTTT
CDR3aa: CASSRRDLYTDTQYF
abundance: -
j_gene: TRBJ2-3
d_gene: -
v_gene: TRBV5-1

CDR3nt: TGCAGCGTGAGGGGGGCTACAGGGTTGGGGCAGTACTTC
CDR3aa: CSVRGATGLGQYF
abundance: -
j_gene: TRBJ2-7
d_gene: -
v_gene: TRBV29-1

CDR3nt: TGTGCCAGTAGTATAGGAGAGGGAGTCTACGAGCAGTACTTC
CDR3aa: CASSIGEGVYEQYF
abundance: -
j_gene: TRBJ2-7
d_gene: -
v_gene: TRBV19

CDR3nt: TGCGCCAGCAGCTTGACCATTCCCTACGAGCAGTACTTC
CDR3aa: CASSLTIPYEQYF
abundance: -
j_gene: TRBJ2-7
d_gene: -
v_gene: TRBV5-1

CDR3nt: TGTGCCAGCAGCCCCCGTGTCTTGGCAGATACGCAGTATTTT
CDR3aa: CASSPRVLADTQYF
abundance: -
j_gene: TRBJ2-3
d_gene: -
v_gene: TRBV13

CDR3nt: TGTGCCAGCAGCCAAGTGTGGGATAACCCTAATGAAAAACTGTTTTTT
CDR3aa: CASSQVWDNPNEKLFF
abundance: -
j_gene: TRBJ1-4
d_gene: -
v_gene: TRBV3-1

CDR3nt: TGTGCCAGCAGACCATGGGACAGCAACTATGGCTACACCTTC
CDR3aa: CASRPWDSNYGYTF
abundance: once
j_gene: TRBJ1-2
d_gene: TRBD1
v_gene: TRBV7-2

CDR3nt: TGCAGCGTGGGGACCCGGGACAGGGGCGACTATGGCTACACCTTC
CDR3aa: CSVGTRDRGDYGYTF
abundance: -
j_gene: TRBJ1-2
d_gene: TRBD1
v_gene: TRBV29-1

CDR3nt: TGTGCCAGCAGCCAAGGGGAAAGGGGAAGGGATGGTCAGCCCCAGCATTTT
CDR3aa: CASSQGERGRDGQPQHF
abundance: few
j_gene: TRBJ1-5
d_gene: -
v_gene: TRBV3-1

CDR3nt: TGTGCCAGCAGTTTAGGAGGGGGGACTGAAGCTTTCTTT
CDR3aa: CASSLGGGTEAFF
abundance: few
j_gene: TRBJ1-1
d_gene: -
v_gene: TRBV27

CDR3nt: TGCGCCAGCAGCTTGGAATGGGCTCGACACACTGAAGCTTTCTTT
CDR3aa: CASSLEWARHTEAFF
abundance: -
j_gene: TRBJ1-1
d_gene: -
v_gene: TRBV5-1

CDR3nt: TGCAGTGCTAGCCGGACTAGCGGGACCACAGATACGCAGTATTTT
CDR3aa: CSASRTSGTTDTQYF
abundance: -
j_gene: TRBJ2-3
d_gene: TRBD2
v_gene: TRBV20-1

CDR3nt: TGTGCCAGCAGTTGGTGGGAATGGAGCACTGAAGCTTTCTTT
CDR3aa: CASSWWEWSTEAFF
abundance: -
j_gene: TRBJ1-1
d_gene: -
v_gene: TRBV12-3/TRBV12-4

CDR3nt: TGTGCCACCAGCAGCGGGGGGCGCGAAGGCTATGGCTACACCTTC
CDR3aa: CATSSGGREGYGYTF
abundance: -
j_gene: TRBJ1-2
d_gene: -
v_gene: TRBV15

CDR3nt: TGTGCCACCAGTGATTTTGGGCTAGCGAACTACAATGAGCAGTTCTTC
CDR3aa: CATSDFGLANYNEQFF
abundance: few
j_gene: TRBJ2-1
d_gene: -
v_gene: TRBV24-1

CDR3nt: TGCGCCAGCGGACTCAGCAATCAGCCCCAGCATTTT
CDR3aa: CASGLSNQPQHF
abundance: once
j_gene: TRBJ1-5
d_gene: -
v_gene: TRBV10-2

CDR3nt: TGCAGTGCCCCACAGGGGGACTCCACAGATACGCAGTATTTT
CDR3aa: CSAPQGDSTDTQYF
abundance: few
j_gene: TRBJ2-3
d_gene: TRBD1
v_gene: TRBV20-1

CDR3nt: TGTGCCAGCAGCCTATTAGGACTAGCGGGGTACAATGAGCAGTTCTTC
CDR3aa: CASSLLGLAGYNEQFF
abundance: many
j_gene: TRBJ2-1
d_gene: TRBD2
v_gene: TRBV12-3/TRBV12-4